The 5 T cell receptor beta chains below come from one sample, sequenced in a study of OX40 agonist ivuxolimab in advanced cancers. The table came from immunoSEQ multiplex PCR; TCRdb's copy has only in-frame clones and leaves some out. The sample holds some 96,000 clones, just under 85% seen once. The sequencing here drew on CD4+ or CD8+ T cells sorted from blood, taken in a trial of the OX40 agonist ivuxolimab. Receptor source: an adult with an advanced solid tumor such as melanoma, head and neck, liver or kidney cancer.

The V call is TRBV7-3, the J call TRBJ2-2; no definite D call. The CDR3 length is 13 residues. Trimming pared 5 bases from V and 5 bases from J, leaving 9 bases between. Per the germline V gene, CDR1 is SGHTA and CDR2 is FQGTGA. CDR3 in amino acids: CASSPRWTGELFF. As DNA, the CDR3 is TGTGCCAGCAGCCCGCGGTGGACCGGGGAGCTGTTTTTT.

This clone was detected only once. CDR3 nucleotide sequence: TGTGCCAGCACGGTCGACTGGAACACCGGGGAGCTGTTTTTT. Translating gives CASTVDWNTGELFF. The rearrangement links TRBV14 to TRBJ2-2, with unresolved D. Germline V CDR1 and CDR2: SGHDN, FVKESK. Trimming shortened V by 7 bases and J by 1 base, and 10 bases separated the two germline ends. The CDR3 sequence is 14 residues long.

The chain combines TRBV6-1 with TRBJ2-3; TRBD2 agrees at 9 bases. Germline CDR1 and CDR2: MNHNS and SASEGT. J lost 1 base, V lost 3 bases, and 2 bases had no gene match. CDR3 length equals 15 residues. CDR3 in DNA: TGTGCCAGCAGTGAGGTAGCGGGGGGCACAGATACGCAGTATTTT. Translation: CASSEVAGGTDTQYF.

The V call is TRBV5-1, the J call TRBJ2-7; TRBD1 aligns across 7 bases. The CDR3 length is 15 residues. Germline lookup yields CDR1 SGHRS and CDR2 YFSETQ. The V gene end was trimmed by 4 bases and the J gene end by 1 base; junction bases not matched to a gene: 8. The CDR3 nucleotides are TGCGCCAGCAGCACCTGGACAGGTCAATCCTACGAGCAGTACTTC. This encodes CASSTWTGQSYEQYF. The whole variable domain, remainder taken from reference TRBV5-1 and TRBJ2-7, is KAGVTQTPRYLIKTRGQQVTLSCSPISGHRSVSWYQQTPGQGLQFLFEYFSETQRNKGNFPGRFSGRQFSNSRSEMNVSTLELGDSALYLCASSTWTGQSYEQYFGPGTRLTVT.

The J gene is TRBJ2-1, the V gene TRBV28; 11 nucleotides agree with TRBD2. Germline V gene sequence: CDR1 MDHEN, CDR2 SYDVKM. The CDR3 is 20 amino acids. V lost 5 bases and J lost 0; bases outside the gene matches: 15. CDR3 amino acids: CASSRDSRLAGRSSYNEQFF. CDR3 DNA: TGTGCCAGCAGTCGAGACTCTCGACTAGCGGGACGAAGCTCCTACAATGAGCAGTTCTTC. Together with reference TRBV28 and TRBJ2-1, the CDR3 gives the full variable domain: DVKVTQSSRYLVKRTGEKVFLECVQDMDHENMFWYRQDPGLGLRLIYFSYDVKMKEKGDIPEGYSVSREKKERFSLILESASTNQTSMYLCASSRDSRLAGRSSYNEQFFGPGTRLTVL.